These 17 T cell receptor beta chains share one sample of origin, sequenced in a study of response to subunit inactivated influenza vaccine. MiXCR, run by TCRdb on the RT-PCR reads, gives a single entry per CDR3 protein. This sample yields around 850,000 distinct CDR3 sequences, of which 18% are seen a single time; roughly 10% belongs to the top ten. This specimen was PBMCs from blood, taken 4 to 6 days after vaccination. The origin of the receptors is a man aged 50 to 59 who received an inactivated influenza vaccine.

The sample holds a few counts of this clonotype. The V and J genes are TRBV6-1 and TRBJ2-1; 11 positions agree with TRBD1. V lost 10 bases, J lost 6 bases, and 11 bases stayed unmatched. The germline V gene has CDR1 MNHNS and CDR2 SASEGT. The CDR3 is 15 amino acids. The CDR3 DNA follows: TGTGCCACCTATGACCGGGACAGGGGGTCCAATGAGCAGTTCTTC. It is translated as CATYDRDRGSNEQFF.

This clonotype was found a few times. The chain links TRBV20-1 to TRBJ2-3; D is perhaps TRBD1 or TRBD2 (7 bases each). Germline V gene data show CDR1 as DFQATT and CDR2 as SNEGSKA (reference sequence). CDR3 length: 18 residues. V shed 1 base and J shed 6 bases, with 26 bases lying between them. CDR3 sequence: CSARGNDRAAGVSDTQYF. Here the CDR3 DNA reads TGCAGTGCTAGAGGCAACGACAGGGCGGCGGGAGTGTCGGATACGCAGTATTTT.

The rearrangement links TRBV12-3 or TRBV12-4 to TRBJ2-3, with 10 positions matching TRBD2. This CDR3 region has 16 residues. V lost 6 bases, J lost 1 base, and 7 bases stayed unmatched. CDR3 residues: CASSRRGTSGTDTQYF. CDR3 DNA: TGTGCCAGCAGCCGACGCGGGACTAGCGGCACAGATACGCAGTATTTT.

The chain joins TRBV27 to TRBJ1-2; D is possibly TRBD1 (5 bases). This CDR3 has 11 amino acids. Trimming took 6 bases from V and 8 from J, leaving 10 bases between them. The V gene's germline CDR1 is MNHEY and CDR2 SMNVEV (reference sequence). The CDR3 sequence is CASSRDGGYTF. In nucleotides, the CDR3 is TGTGCCAGCAGCAGGGACGGAGGCTACACCTTC.

This clonotype came up many times. The chain joins TRBV4-2 to TRBJ2-7, with D perhaps matching TRBD1 (6 bases). The CDR3 is 15 residues long. Trimming shortened V by 1 base and J by 2 bases, and 12 bases separated the two germline ends. CDR1 is LGHNA and CDR2 is YNFKEQ in the germline V gene. Here the CDR3 DNA reads TGTGCCAGCAGCCAAGGACAGGTTTACACCTACGAGCAGTACTTC. Its protein is CASSQGQVYTYEQYF.

The chain joins TRBV10-3 to TRBJ2-3; D not resolved. Germline CDR1 and CDR2: ENHRY and SYGVKD. V was trimmed by 3 bases and J by 2 bases, leaving 6 bases between them. CDR3 length equals 13 residues. The DNA of the CDR3 is TGTGCCATCAGTGAAGGCTCCACAGATACGCAGTATTTT. This translates into CAISEGSTDTQYF.

This clonotype showed up just a few times. This sequence joins TRBV7-9 and TRBJ2-7; a weak D match, TRBD1 (5 bases). Trimming removed 4 bases from V and 7 bases from J, with 8 bases in between. The CDR3 runs to 11 residues. The germline V gene has CDR1 SEHNR and CDR2 FQNEAQ (reference sequence). CDR3 nucleotide sequence: TGTGCCAGCAGCTCCTACAGGGAGCAGTACTTC. Translating gives CASSSYREQYF.

The V and J genes are TRBV6-5 and TRBJ2-7; D is ambiguous. Germline assignment: CDR1 MNHEY and CDR2 SVGAGI. V gave up 2 bases and J gave up 0 bases, with 8 bases separating them. CDR3 length: 14 amino acids. The CDR3 coding sequence is TGTGCCAGCAGTTACAAGGAAAGCTCCTACGAGCAGTACTTC. Protein: CASSYKESSYEQYF.

This clonotype appeared a few times. V usage is TRBV18 and J usage is TRBJ2-7, with D possibly TRBD1 on 5 matching bases. Trimming pared 3 bases from V and 0 bases from J, leaving 9 bases between. This CDR3 spans 14 amino acids. The germline V gene encodes CDR1 KGHSH and CDR2 LQKENI. CDR3 sequence: CASSPSGFSYEQYF. Here the CDR3 DNA reads TGTGCCAGCTCACCTTCAGGGTTCTCCTACGAGCAGTACTTC.

This clonotype was detected only a few times. This chain uses TRBV15 with TRBJ2-2; 7 nucleotides match TRBD2. This CDR3 has 14 amino acids. V dropped 2 bases and J dropped 6; count of bases not matched to a gene: 3. Germline assignment: CDR1 LNHNV and CDR2 YYDKDF (reference sequence). The CDR3 protein is CATSRMGGAGELFF. The CDR3 DNA sequence: TGTGCCACCAGCAGAATGGGGGGGGCCGGGGAGCTGTTTTTT.

This clonotype was picked up many times. The gene calls are TRBV9 and TRBJ1-5; D may be TRBD1 (5 bases). Germline V gene data show CDR1 as SGDLS and CDR2 as YYNGEE. The CDR3 runs to 13 residues. Trimming removed 2 bases at V and 5 bases at J, with 8 bases between. CDR3 protein: CASSVGTHQPQHF. CDR3 DNA: TGTGCCAGCAGCGTCGGGACCCATCAGCCCCAGCATTTT.

CDR3 bases: TGCGCCAGCAGCTTGTTTCCCTCAGATCTCGGCAATCAGCCCCAGCATTTT. Translating gives CASSLFPSDLGNQPQHF. This chain uses TRBV5-1 with TRBJ1-5; D remains ambiguous. V shed 1 base and J shed 2 bases, with 16 bases lying between them. Germline values: CDR1 SGHRS, CDR2 YFSETQ. This CDR3 has 17 residues.

V and J are TRBV29-1 and TRBJ1-1, with a possible D match to TRBD1 (5 bases). Germline CDR1 is SQVTM and CDR2 is ANQGSEA. The germline V and J ends were trimmed by 6 bases and 5 bases, with 16 bases remaining between them. CDR3 size: 13 residues. CDR3 bases: TGCAGCGTCGCACTTGGAGGGGAGACTGAAGCTTTCTTT. It is translated as CSVALGGETEAFF. Full variable domain (rest looked up from reference TRBV29-1 and TRBJ1-1): SAVISQKPSRDICQRGTSLTIQCQVDSQVTMMFWYRQQPGQSLTLIATANQGSEATYESGFVIDKFPISRPNLTFSTLTVSNMSPEDSSIYLCSVALGGETEAFFGQGTRLTVV.

The chain links TRBV20-1 to TRBJ2-3; D unclear. Per the germline V gene, CDR1 is DFQATT and CDR2 is SNEGSKA (reference sequence). V was shortened by 3 bases and J by 0 bases, with 10 bases between the two germline ends. This CDR3 region has 14 residues. The CDR3 sequence: CSASGHVSTDTQYF. The CDR3 DNA reads TGCAGTGCTAGTGGTCACGTTAGCACAGATACGCAGTATTTT.

This clonotype occurred a few times. A junction boundary mismatches the germline segment, possibly from a read error. The chain combines TRBV19 with TRBJ2-6; unclear D gene. The germline CDR1 and CDR2 sequences are LNHDA and SQIVND (reference sequence). This CDR3 contains 15 residues. CDR3 DNA: TGTGCCAGTAGTGTAGATTTCTCTGGGGCCAACGTCCTGACTTTC. Protein sequence: CASSVDFSGANVLTF. The full variable domain, with the rest looked up from reference TRBV19 and TRBJ2-6, is DGGITQSPKYLFRKEGQNVTLSCEQNLNHDAMYWYRQDPGQGLRLIYYSQIVNDFQKGDIAEGYSVSREKKESFPLTVTSAQKNPTAFYLCASSVDFSGANVLTFGAGSRLTVL.

The chain combines TRBV9 with TRBJ2-3; maybe TRBD1 (5 bases). V dropped 0 bases and J dropped 3 bases, with 14 bases sitting between them. The CDR3 spans 16 residues. The germline CDR1 and CDR2 sequences are SGDLS and YYNGEE. In nucleotides, the CDR3 is TGTGCCAGCAGCGTAGAAGGGCAGGGATGGACAGATACGCAGTATTTT. It yields the protein CASSVEGQGWTDTQYF.

The chain carries TRBV6-2 or TRBV6-3 and TRBJ2-2; 11 bases fit TRBD2. The CDR3 runs to 18 residues. V dropped 2 bases and J dropped 4; count of bases not matched to a gene: 9. Germline assignment: CDR1 MNHEY and CDR2 SVGEGT. CDR3 loop: CASSYVAGGPSSTGELFF. CDR3 DNA sequence: TGTGCCAGCAGTTACGTAGCGGGGGGGCCGTCGAGCACCGGGGAGCTGTTTTTT.